A selection of T cell receptor beta chains follows, all from one sample in a study of cytomegalovirus exposure and HLA in healthy donors. The repertoire was sequenced with immunoSEQ multiplex PCR; TCRdb's copy has only in-frame clones and lacks some. The data hold 85,000 to 100,000 clones, with 79% observed a single time. The sequenced material came from PBMCs. The receptors originated from a male donor in good health and CMV-seropositive. Both conserved end residues are part of each CDR3. A D gene is named only where the DNA matches it firmly. Part of the rows lack a size; the others show once, few, many or a class for expanded clones.

>NA|NA|13|TRBV6-6|TRBJ2-4
CASSPSRDNIQYF
TGTGCCAGCAGTCCCTCCAGGGATAACATTCAGTACTTC
>NA|NA|15|TRBV9|TRBJ1-3
CASSVGGGLGNTIYF
TGTGCCAGCAGCGTAGGAGGAGGGCTGGGAAACACCATATATTTT
>NA|NA|16|TRBV5-1|TRBJ2-1
CASSFTQGGSYNEQFF
TGCGCCAGCAGCTTCACACAGGGTGGGTCCTACAATGAGCAGTTCTTC
>TRBD1|NA|13|TRBV6-5|TRBJ1-5
CASSGTGPQPQHF
TGTGCCAGCAGTGGGACAGGGCCTCAGCCCCAGCATTTT
>TRBD1|NA|12|TRBV27|TRBJ1-2
CASTGGGEGYTF
TGTGCCAGCACCGGAGGGGGCGAGGGCTACACCTTC
>TRBD1|few|15|TRBV6-5|TRBJ1-2
CASSQTGIANYGYTF
TGTGCCAGCAGCCAGACAGGGATTGCTAACTATGGCTACACCTTC
>NA|NA|15|TRBV4-1|TRBJ1-6
CASSLADSYNSPLHF
TGCGCCAGCAGCCTAGCGGATTCTTATAATTCACCCCTCCACTTT
>NA|once|13|TRBV7-2|TRBJ2-5
CASAGGPLETQYF
TGTGCCAGCGCCGGGGGTCCCTTGGAGACCCAGTACTTC
>NA|NA|13|TRBV6-8|TRBJ2-5
CASWALPQETQYF
TGTGCCAGCTGGGCCCTCCCGCAAGAGACCCAGTACTTC
>TRBD1|few|15|TRBV27|TRBJ1-2
CASSLSDREVYGYTF
TGTGCCAGCAGTTTATCCGACAGGGAGGTTTATGGCTACACCTTC
>NA|NA|12|TRBV10-2|TRBJ1-2
CASRAPGYGYTF
TGCGCCAGCAGGGCCCCGGGCTATGGCTACACCTTC
>TRBD1|NA|16|TRBV5-6|TRBJ2-7
CASSLGPGTAPYEQYF
TGTGCCAGCAGCTTAGGGCCCGGGACAGCCCCCTACGAGCAGTACTTC
>TRBD1|NA|15|TRBV18|TRBJ2-7
CASHFAGQGAGEQYF
TGTGCCAGCCATTTTGCAGGACAGGGGGCCGGAGAGCAGTACTTC
>TRBD2|NA|17|TRBV6-1|TRBJ2-3
CASSQEVASGDTDTQYF
TGTGCCAGCAGTCAAGAGGTGGCTAGCGGGGATACAGATACGCAGTATTTT
>TRBD1|NA|13|TRBV5-1|TRBJ2-7
CASKGDSLYEQYF
TGCGCCAGCAAAGGGGACAGCCTCTACGAGCAGTACTTC
>NA|few|14|TRBV5-5|TRBJ2-1
CASSLVSETHEQFF
TGTGCCAGCAGCTTGGTCAGCGAAACCCATGAGCAGTTCTTC
>NA|NA|15|TRBV4-1|TRBJ2-1
CASSQAGLSYNEQFF
TGCGCCAGCAGCCAAGCAGGGCTCTCCTACAATGAGCAGTTCTTC
>TRBD1|NA|14|TRBV30|TRBJ1-1
CAWSPGTGNTEAFF
TGTGCCTGGAGTCCCGGGACAGGGAACACTGAAGCTTTCTTT
>TRBD2|NA|16|TRBV7-9|TRBJ2-7
CASSRRTSENFYEQYF
TGTGCCAGCAGCCGAAGGACTAGCGAAAACTTCTACGAGCAGTACTTC